The clone carrying this T cell receptor (beta chain) appeared a few times. As yet, its antigen is unknown. The record originates from a study of beta chain features in type 1 diabetes. Overall study: Healthy donors and patients had similar age, gender and cell yields. Across every sample, around 110,000,000 sorted cells were examined in total.

Findings of the study overall: A closer apparent resemblance between naive, central memory and Treg TCRB repertoires was seen in patients than in healthy donors.

cDNA synthesis used the whole RNA isolate, giving expressed TCRB sequences. This table comes from immunoSEQ multiplex PCR, and its TCRdb copy is limited to in-frame clones, with some not included. The table records 300,000 to 400,000 clones, 9.5% to 11% of them present only once. Deletions cut 5 bases from V and 6 bases from J, with 14 bases between. Germline V gives CDR1 SQVTM, CDR2 ANQGSEA. The CDR3 has 13 amino acids. This clonotype was sampled from a woman in her thirties in good health. Material: naive CD4+ T cells from blood. The rearrangement links TRBV29-1 to TRBJ2-1, with D possibly matching TRBD2 (5 bases). CDR3 nucleotide sequence: TGCAGCGTTCGGGGTCCCGTTACCAATGAGCAGTTCTTC. Translating it yields CSVRGPVTNEQFF.